A single TCR beta chain is shown here with its context. Its antigen is as yet unknown. The CDR3 totals 15 residues. The ends lost 8 bases at V and 1 base at J; junction bases unmatched: 7. In germline, CDR1 is MNHNY, CDR2 SVGAGI (reference sequence). In the PCR, 60 Vbeta and 13 Jbeta primers were used. Here immunoSEQ multiplex PCR was the method, and the copy in TCRdb shows in-frame clones only, minus some. This sample has under 200,000 clones, with around four fifths found just once. This record comes from a study of cytomegalovirus exposure and HLA in healthy donors. Turning to the study itself: When just under 400 donors were genotyped, approximately 80% of them were found to fall in the Caucasian-associated ancestry cluster.

Study-level points and caveats: Among the sequence variants, a highly shared cluster was likely an artifact of sequencing.

This chain joins TRBV6-6 and TRBJ2-3, with 9 positions matching TRBD2. The receptor was derived from a man in his late teens or twenties in good health and CMV-seronegative. Source material: PBMCs. The CDR3 coding sequence is TGTGCCAGCCGGGACGCTAGCGGGGGCACAGATACGCAGTATTTT. Its translation is CASRDASGGTDTQYF.